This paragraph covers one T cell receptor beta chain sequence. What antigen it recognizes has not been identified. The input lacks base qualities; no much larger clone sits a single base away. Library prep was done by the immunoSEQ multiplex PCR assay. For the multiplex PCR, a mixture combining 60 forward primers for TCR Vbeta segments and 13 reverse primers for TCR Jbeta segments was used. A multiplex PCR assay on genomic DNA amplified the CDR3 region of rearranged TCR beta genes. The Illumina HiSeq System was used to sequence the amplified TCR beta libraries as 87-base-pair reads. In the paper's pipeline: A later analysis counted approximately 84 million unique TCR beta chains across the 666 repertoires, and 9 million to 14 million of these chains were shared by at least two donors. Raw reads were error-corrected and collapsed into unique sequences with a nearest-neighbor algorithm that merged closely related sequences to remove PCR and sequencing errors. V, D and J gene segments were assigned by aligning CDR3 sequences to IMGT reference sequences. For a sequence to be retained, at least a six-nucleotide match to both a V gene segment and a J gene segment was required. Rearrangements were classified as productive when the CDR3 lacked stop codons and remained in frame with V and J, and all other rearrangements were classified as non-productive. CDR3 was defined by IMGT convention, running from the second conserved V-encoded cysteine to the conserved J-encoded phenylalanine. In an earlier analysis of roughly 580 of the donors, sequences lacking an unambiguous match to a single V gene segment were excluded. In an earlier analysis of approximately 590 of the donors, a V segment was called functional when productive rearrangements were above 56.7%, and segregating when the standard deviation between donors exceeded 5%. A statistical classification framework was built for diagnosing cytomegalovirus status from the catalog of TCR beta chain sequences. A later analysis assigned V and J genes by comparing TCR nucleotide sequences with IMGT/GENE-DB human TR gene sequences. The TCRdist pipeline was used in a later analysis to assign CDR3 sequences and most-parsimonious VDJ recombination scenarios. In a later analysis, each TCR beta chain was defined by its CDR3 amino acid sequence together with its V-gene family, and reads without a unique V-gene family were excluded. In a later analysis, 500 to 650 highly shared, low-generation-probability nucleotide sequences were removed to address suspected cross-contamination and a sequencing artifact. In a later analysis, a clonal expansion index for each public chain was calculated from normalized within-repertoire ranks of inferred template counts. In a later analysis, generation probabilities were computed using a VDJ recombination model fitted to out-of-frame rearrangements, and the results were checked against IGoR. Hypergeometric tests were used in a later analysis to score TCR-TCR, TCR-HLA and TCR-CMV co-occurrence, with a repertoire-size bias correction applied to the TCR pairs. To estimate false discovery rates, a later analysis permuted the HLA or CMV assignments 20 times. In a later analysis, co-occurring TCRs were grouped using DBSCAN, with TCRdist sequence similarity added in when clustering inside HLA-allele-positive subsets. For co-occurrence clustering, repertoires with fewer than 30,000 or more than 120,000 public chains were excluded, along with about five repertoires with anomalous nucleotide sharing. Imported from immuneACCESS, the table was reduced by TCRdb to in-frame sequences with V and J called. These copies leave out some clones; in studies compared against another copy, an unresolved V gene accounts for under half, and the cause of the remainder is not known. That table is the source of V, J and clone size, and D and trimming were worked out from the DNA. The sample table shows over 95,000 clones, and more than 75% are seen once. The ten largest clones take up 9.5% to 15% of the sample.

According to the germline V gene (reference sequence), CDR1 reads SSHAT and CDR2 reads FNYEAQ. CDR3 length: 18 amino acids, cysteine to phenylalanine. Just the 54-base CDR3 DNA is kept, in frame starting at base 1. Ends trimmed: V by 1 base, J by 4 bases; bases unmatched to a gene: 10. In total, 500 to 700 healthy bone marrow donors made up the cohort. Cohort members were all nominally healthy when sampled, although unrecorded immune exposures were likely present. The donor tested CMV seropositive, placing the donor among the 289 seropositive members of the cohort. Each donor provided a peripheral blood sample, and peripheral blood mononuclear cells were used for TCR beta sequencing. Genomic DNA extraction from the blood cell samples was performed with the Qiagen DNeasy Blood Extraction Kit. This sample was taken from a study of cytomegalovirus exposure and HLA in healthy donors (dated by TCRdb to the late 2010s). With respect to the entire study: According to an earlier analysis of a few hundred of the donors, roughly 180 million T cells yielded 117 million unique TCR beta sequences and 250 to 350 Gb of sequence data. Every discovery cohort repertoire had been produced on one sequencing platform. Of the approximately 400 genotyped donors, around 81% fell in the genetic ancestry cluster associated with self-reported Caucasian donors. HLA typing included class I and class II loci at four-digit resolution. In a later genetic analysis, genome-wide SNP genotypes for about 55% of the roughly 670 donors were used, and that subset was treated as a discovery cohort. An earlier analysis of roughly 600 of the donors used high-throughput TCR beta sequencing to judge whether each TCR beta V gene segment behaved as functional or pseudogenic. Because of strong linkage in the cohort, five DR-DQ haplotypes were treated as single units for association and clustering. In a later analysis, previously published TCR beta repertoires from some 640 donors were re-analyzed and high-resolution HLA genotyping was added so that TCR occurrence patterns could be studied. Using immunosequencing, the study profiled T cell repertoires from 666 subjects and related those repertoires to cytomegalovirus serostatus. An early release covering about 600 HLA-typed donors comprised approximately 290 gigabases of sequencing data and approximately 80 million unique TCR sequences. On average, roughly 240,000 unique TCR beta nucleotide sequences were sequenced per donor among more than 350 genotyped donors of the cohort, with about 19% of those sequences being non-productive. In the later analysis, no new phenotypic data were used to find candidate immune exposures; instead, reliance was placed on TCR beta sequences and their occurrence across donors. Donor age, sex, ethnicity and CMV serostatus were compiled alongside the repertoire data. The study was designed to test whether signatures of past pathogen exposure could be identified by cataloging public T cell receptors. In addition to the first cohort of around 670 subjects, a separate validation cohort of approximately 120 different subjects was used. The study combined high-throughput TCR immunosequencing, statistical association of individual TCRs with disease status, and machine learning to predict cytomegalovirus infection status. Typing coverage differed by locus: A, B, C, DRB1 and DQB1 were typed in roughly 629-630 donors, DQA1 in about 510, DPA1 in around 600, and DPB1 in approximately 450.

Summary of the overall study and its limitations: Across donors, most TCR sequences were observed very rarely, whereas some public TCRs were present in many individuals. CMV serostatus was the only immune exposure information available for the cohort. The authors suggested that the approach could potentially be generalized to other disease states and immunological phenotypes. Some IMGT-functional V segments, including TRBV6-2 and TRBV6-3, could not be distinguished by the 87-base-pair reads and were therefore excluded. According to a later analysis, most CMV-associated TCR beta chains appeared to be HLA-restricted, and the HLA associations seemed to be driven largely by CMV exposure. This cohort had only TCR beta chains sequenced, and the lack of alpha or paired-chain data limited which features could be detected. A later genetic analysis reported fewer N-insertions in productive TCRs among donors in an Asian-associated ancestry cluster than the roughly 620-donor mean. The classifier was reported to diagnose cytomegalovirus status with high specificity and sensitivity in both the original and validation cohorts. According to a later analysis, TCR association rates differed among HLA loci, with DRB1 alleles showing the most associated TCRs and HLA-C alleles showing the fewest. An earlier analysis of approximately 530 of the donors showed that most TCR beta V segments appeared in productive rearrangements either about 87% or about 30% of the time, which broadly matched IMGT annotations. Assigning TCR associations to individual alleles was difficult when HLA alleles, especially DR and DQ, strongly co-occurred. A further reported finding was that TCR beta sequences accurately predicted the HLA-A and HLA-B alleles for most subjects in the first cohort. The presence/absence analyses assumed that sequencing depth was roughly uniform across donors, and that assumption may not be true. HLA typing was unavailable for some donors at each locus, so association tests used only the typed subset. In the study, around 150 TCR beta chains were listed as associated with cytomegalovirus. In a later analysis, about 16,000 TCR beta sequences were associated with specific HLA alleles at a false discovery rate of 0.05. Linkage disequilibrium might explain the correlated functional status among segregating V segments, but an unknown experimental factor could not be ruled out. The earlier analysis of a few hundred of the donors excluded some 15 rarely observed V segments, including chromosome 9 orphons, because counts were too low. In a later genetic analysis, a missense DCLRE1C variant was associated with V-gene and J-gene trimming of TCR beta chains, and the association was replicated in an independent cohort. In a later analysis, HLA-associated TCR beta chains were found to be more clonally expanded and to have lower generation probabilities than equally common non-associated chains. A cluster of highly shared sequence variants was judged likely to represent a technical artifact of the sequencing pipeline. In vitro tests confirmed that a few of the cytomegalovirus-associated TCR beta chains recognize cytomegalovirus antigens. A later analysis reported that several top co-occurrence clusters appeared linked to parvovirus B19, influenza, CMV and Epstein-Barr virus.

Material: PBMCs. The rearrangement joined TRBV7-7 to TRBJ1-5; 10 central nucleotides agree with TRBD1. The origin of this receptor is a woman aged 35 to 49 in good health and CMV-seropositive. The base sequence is TGTGCCAGCAGCTTAGGAGACAGGGGGCAAAATCGTAATCAGCCCCAGCATTTT. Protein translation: CASSLGDRGQNRNQPQHF.